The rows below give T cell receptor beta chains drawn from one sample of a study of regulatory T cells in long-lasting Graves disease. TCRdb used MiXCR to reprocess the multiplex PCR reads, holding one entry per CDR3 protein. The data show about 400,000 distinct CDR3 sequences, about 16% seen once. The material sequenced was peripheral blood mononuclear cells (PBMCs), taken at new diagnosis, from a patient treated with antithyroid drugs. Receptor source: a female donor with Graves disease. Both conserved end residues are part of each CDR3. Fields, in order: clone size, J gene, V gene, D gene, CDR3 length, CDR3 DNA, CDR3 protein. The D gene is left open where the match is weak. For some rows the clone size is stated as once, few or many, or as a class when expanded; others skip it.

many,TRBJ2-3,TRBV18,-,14,TGTGCCAGCTCACCACAGGGACCACCGGATACGCAGTATTTT,CASSPQGPPDTQYF
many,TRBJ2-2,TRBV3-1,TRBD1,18,TGTGCCAGCAGAAACGACAGGGTATCCTCAAGGAACACCGGGGAGCTGTTTTTT,CASRNDRVSSRNTGELFF
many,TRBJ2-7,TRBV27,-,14,TGTGCCAGCAGTTTAGTTGACAACTCCTACGAGCAGTACTTC,CASSLVDNSYEQYF
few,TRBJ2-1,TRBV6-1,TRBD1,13,TGTGCCAGCATCAACAGGGGCTACAATGAGCAGTTCTTC,CASINRGYNEQFF
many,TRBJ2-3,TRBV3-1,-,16,TGTGCCAGCAGCCCGAAGGGGTTTGGGCCCACAGATACGCAGTATTTT,CASSPKGFGPTDTQYF
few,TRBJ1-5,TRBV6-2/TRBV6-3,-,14,TGTGCCAGCAGTGGCCTGGGGGATCCTCAGCCCCAGCATTTT,CASSGLGDPQPQHF
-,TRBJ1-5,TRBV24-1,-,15,TGTGCCACCAGTGGCTCGAATGGAGGTAATCAGCCCCAGCATTTT,CATSGSNGGNQPQHF
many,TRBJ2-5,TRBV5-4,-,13,TGTGCCAGCACCCCGCCGGGGCAAGAGACCCAGTACTTC,CASTPPGQETQYF
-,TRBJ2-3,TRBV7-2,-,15,TGTGCCAGCAGCTTGCTGGGGGGCGGCCAAGATACGCAGTATTTT,CASSLLGGGQDTQYF
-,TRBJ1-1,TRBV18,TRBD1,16,TGTGCCAGCTCACCCGGACAGGGAATATGGCGTACTGAAGCTTTCTTT,CASSPGQGIWRTEAFF
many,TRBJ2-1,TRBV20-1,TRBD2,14,TGCAGTGCTAGAGGGACTAGCGGGTACAATGAGCAGTTCTTC,CSARGTSGYNEQFF
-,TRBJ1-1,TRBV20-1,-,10,TGCAGTGCTAGAGGAAGTGGAGCTTTCTTT,CSARGSGAFF
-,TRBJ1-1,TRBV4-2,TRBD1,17,TGTGCCAGCAGCCAGAATACCGGGACAGGGCGATACACTGAAGCTTTCTTT,CASSQNTGTGRYTEAFF
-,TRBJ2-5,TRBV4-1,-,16,TGCGCCAGCAGCACCCGGGGCAACAGTCAGCAAGAGACCCAGTACTTC,CASSTRGNSQQETQYF
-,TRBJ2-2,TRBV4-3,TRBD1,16,TGCGCCAGCAGCCATTGGCAGGGGGACGGCACCGGGGAGCTGTTTTTT,CASSHWQGDGTGELFF
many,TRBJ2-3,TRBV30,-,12,TGTGCCTGGACCCAGCCTGCAGATACGCAGTATTTT,CAWTQPADTQYF
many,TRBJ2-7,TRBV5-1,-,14,TGCGCCAGCAGCTTAGGGGATGAGGTTCGCGAGCAGTACTTC,CASSLGDEVREQYF
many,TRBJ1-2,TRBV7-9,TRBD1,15,TGTGCCAGCAGCTTGGTGGACAGGGAGCACTATGGCTACACCTTC,CASSLVDREHYGYTF
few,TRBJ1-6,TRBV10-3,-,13,TGTGCCATCACAGGAAAAGTTGATTCACCCCTCCACTTT,CAITGKVDSPLHF
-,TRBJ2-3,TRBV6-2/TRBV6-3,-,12,TGTGCCAGTCTCAGTAGCACAGATACGCAGTATTTT,CASLSSTDTQYF
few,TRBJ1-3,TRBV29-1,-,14,TGCAGCGTTGAAGGGGAGGGCCTCGGAAACACCATATATTTT,CSVEGEGLGNTIYF
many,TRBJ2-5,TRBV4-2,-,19,TGTGCCAGCAGCCAGCCGGGACCACCAGAGGGGGAGTACCAAGAGACCCAGTACTTC,CASSQPGPPEGEYQETQYF
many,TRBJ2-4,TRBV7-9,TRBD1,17,TGTGCCAGCAGCTCGACTGACAGGGTTTGGGCCAAAAACATTCAGTACTTC,CASSSTDRVWAKNIQYF
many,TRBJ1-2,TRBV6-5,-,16,TGTGCCAGCAGTTACCCATCGATTCAGACTAACTATGGCTACACCTTC,CASSYPSIQTNYGYTF
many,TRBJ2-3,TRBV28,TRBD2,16,TGTGCCACCTCCCGGGGGGTGTGGGGAGGCGCAGATACGCAGTATTTT,CATSRGVWGGADTQYF
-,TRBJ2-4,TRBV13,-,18,TGTGCCAGCAGCCCCACAGAGAGCAGGGCGATAGCCAAAAACATTCAGTACTTC,CASSPTESRAIAKNIQYF
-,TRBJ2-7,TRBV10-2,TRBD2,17,TGCGCCAGCCTACTAGAACCGGGACTAGCGGGAGAGGGGGAGCAGTACTTC,CASLLEPGLAGEGEQYF
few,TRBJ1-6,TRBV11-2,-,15,TGTGCCAGCAGATCCCAGAAGGGGCGCGACTCACCCCTCCACTTT,CASRSQKGRDSPLHF
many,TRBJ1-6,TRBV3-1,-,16,TGTGCCAGCAGCCAAAGTGGGAGCTCCTATAATTCACCCCTCCACTTT,CASSQSGSSYNSPLHF
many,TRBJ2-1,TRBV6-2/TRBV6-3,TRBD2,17,TGTGCCAGCAGTTACTCTGAAAAGCTAGCGGGATACAATGAGCAGTTCTTC,CASSYSEKLAGYNEQFF
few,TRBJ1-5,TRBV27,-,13,TGTGCCAGCAGTTATACAAGCAATCAGCCCCAGCATTTT,CASSYTSNQPQHF
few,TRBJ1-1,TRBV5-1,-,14,TGCGCCAGCAGCCTCCCCGACCGCGACACTGAAGCTTTCTTT,CASSLPDRDTEAFF
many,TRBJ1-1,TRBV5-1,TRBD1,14,TGCGCCAGCAGCTTGGGTGGTGGGACAGGGGAAGCTTTCTTT,CASSLGGGTGEAFF
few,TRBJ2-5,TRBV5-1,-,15,TGCGCCAGCAGCTTGGGGACTCCCCGGGGAGAGACCCAGTACTTC,CASSLGTPRGETQYF
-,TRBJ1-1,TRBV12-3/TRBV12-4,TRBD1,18,TGTGCCAGCAGTGACCCGTCCGGCAGGGGGCGGGTGAACACTGAAGCTTTCTTT,CASSDPSGRGRVNTEAFF
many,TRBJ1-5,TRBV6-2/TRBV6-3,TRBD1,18,TGTGCCAGCAGTTACTCCGTGGGCGCCGGGACAGTAAGTCAGCCCCAGCATTTT,CASSYSVGAGTVSQPQHF
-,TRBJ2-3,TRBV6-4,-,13,TGTGCCAGCAGTCGGGATTTCAGGGATACGCAGTATTTT,CASSRDFRDTQYF
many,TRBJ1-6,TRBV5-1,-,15,TGCGCCAGCAGCTATACCCGGGACGGAAATTCACCCCTCCACTTT,CASSYTRDGNSPLHF
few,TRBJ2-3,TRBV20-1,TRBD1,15,TGCAGTGCTAGAGATTCCAGGGGGCCCGGAGATACGCAGTATTTT,CSARDSRGPGDTQYF
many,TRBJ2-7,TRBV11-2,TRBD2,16,TGTGCCAGCAGCTTTCGGACTAGCCCGACCTTCAGCGAGCAGTACTTC,CASSFRTSPTFSEQYF
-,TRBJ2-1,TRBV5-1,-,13,TGCGCCAGCAGCTTGGAGGGAAACAATGAGCAGTTCTTC,CASSLEGNNEQFF
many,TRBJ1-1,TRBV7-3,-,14,TGTGCCAGCAGCTCCTCAGGGACCGCCAATGAAGCTTTCTTT,CASSSSGTANEAFF
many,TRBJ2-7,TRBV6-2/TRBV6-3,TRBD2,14,TGTGCCAGCAGTTACGGTAGCGGGACCGTCGAGCAGTACTTC,CASSYGSGTVEQYF
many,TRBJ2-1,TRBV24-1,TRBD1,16,TGTGCCACCAGTGATTATTGGGACAGGGGTTGCAATGAGCAGTTCTTC,CATSDYWDRGCNEQFF
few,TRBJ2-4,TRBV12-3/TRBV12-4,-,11,TGTGCCAGCAGTTTATCGAACATTCAGTACTTC,CASSLSNIQYF
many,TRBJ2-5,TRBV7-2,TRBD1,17,TGTGCCAGCAGCAAACAAGGCCGGGACAGGGGGCTGGAGACCCAGTACTTC,CASSKQGRDRGLETQYF
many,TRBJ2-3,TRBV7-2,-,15,TGTGCCAGCAGCTTAGTAGCGAGTAGCACAGATACGCAGTATTTT,CASSLVASSTDTQYF
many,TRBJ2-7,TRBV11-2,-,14,TGTGCCAGCAGCACAGACCCATACTATTACGAGCAGTACTTC,CASSTDPYYYEQYF
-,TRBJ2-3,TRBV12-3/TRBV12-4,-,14,TGTGCCAGCAGTTTATTAGAAGAAGTAGATACGCAGTATTTT,CASSLLEEVDTQYF
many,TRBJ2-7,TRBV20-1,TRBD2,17,TGCAGTACCCGGGGGAGCGGGAGGGCCTCACTCTCCTACGAGCAGTACTTC,CSTRGSGRASLSYEQYF
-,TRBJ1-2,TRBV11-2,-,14,TGTGCCAGCAGCCTACACCCGGTGGGCTATGGCTACACCTTC,CASSLHPVGYGYTF
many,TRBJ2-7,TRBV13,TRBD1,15,TGTGCCAGCAGCCCATACAGGGGAATTGCGTACGAGCAGTACTTC,CASSPYRGIAYEQYF